What follows describes a single T cell receptor (beta chain). Its antigen is unknown. The data are from a study of lymphopenia after photon versus proton radiotherapy. Generated by immunoSEQ multiplex PCR, the TCRdb table keeps only in-frame clones and is missing some. The table shows 70,000 to 95,000 clones, with around 88% occurring only once. Overall study findings and caveats: Photon-treated patients lost naive T cells and TCR diversity; proton-treated stayed stable. After lymphocyte nadir, photon-treated repertoires showed oligoclonal expansion, especially CD8+ Temra. Survival link was tested only in deceased patients; proton benefit remains a possibility. Post-nadir TCR diversity decline inversely tracked overall survival among those who died.

This CDR3 spans 13 amino acids. CDR1 and CDR2 (germline): KGHSH, LQKENI. V dropped 4 bases and J dropped 3; count of bases not matched to a gene: 2. This clonotype originated in a man between 60 and 75 years old with pancreatic cancer. This material consisted of peripheral blood, taken from a patient treated with proton-based radiotherapy. The rearrangement joins TRBV18 to TRBJ1-1; 7 nucleotides align to TRBD1. In DNA, the CDR3 is TGTGCCAGCTCACGGGACAGCTACACTGAAGCTTTCTTT. This sequence encodes CASSRDSYTEAFF.